These 21 T cell receptor beta chains were all obtained from the same sample, sequenced in a study of T cell changes during pregnancy in multiple sclerosis. The assay was immunoSEQ multiplex PCR, and TCRdb's table has in-frame clones only and misses some. The repertoire includes fewer than 65,000 clones, about 91% of them detected once, and roughly a tenth sits in the top ten. Specimen: CD8+ T cells from peripheral blood mononuclear cells, collected after pregnancy. The receptors derive from a female donor with multiple sclerosis, enrolled in a pregnancy study.

The chain recombines TRBV5-1 with TRBJ2-7, with D maybe TRBD1 (5 bases). The CDR3 is made up of 14 amino acids. V shed 1 base and J shed 1 base, with 9 bases lying between them. The germline gives CDR1 SGHRS, CDR2 YFSETQ. The CDR3 spells CASSLKAGSYEQYF. The CDR3 DNA is TGCGCCAGCAGCTTGAAGGCAGGGTCCTACGAGCAGTACTTC.

This sequence joins TRBV5-4 and TRBJ2-3, with D maybe TRBD2 (6 bases). CDR1 SGHNT and CDR2 YYREEE come from the germline V gene (reference sequence). V was clipped by 6 bases and J by 0 bases, with 11 bases between them. This CDR3 spans 14 amino acids. The CDR3 bases are TGTGCCAGCAACGCTGGGGGGAGCACAGATACGCAGTATTTT. Residues: CASNAGGSTDTQYF. The full variable domain, its missing parts supplied by reference TRBV5-4 and TRBJ2-3, is ETGVTQSPTHLIKTRGQQVTLRCSSQSGHNTVSWYQQALGQGPQFIFQYYREEENGRGNFPPRFSGLQFPNYSSELNVNALELDDSALYLCASNAGGSTDTQYFGPGTRLTVL.

The chain is built from TRBV19 and TRBJ2-1; TRBD1 might be the D (5 bases). V was trimmed by 3 bases and J by 0 bases, leaving 9 bases between them. This CDR3 contains 15 residues. Per the germline V gene, CDR1 is LNHDA and CDR2 is SQIVND (reference sequence). The CDR3 coding sequence is TGTGCCAGTAGTATTACCAGGGACTCCTACAATGAGCAGTTCTTC. It yields the protein CASSITRDSYNEQFF.

This clone was seen once. The rearrangement joins TRBV27 to TRBJ2-2; 8 bases fit TRBD1. Germline CDR1 is MNHEY and CDR2 is SMNVEV (reference sequence). This CDR3 is 13 amino acids long. V lost 6 bases, J lost 6 bases, and 3 bases stayed unmatched. The CDR3 DNA is TGTGCCAGCAGGCTGACAGGGGCCGGGGAGCTGTTTTTT. Its translation: CASRLTGAGELFF.

The chain joins TRBV9 to TRBJ1-4; possibly TRBD1 for D (5 bases). The V gene lost 5 bases and the J gene lost 3 bases, with 11 bases spanning the gap. Germline V gene data show CDR1 as SGDLS and CDR2 as YYNGEE. This CDR3 comprises 14 residues. The CDR3 is CASRGRGANEKLFF. CDR3 nucleotide sequence: TGTGCCAGCAGGGGGCGCGGAGCTAATGAAAAACTGTTTTTT.

The chain has TRBV5-1 and TRBJ2-1, with TRBD1 matching over 9 bases. Germline V gene sequence: CDR1 SGHRS, CDR2 YFSETQ. J gave up 7 bases and V 3 bases, and 11 bases lay outside the gene matches. This CDR3 comprises 16 residues. The DNA for the CDR3 is TGCGCCAGCAGCTCCCCGGCAGACAGGGGGTGGAATGAGCAGTTCTTC. Protein: CASSSPADRGWNEQFF.

The rearrangement links TRBV7-8 to TRBJ2-1; TRBD1 might be the D (6 bases). This CDR3 has 12 residues. The V gene lost 5 bases and the J gene lost 7 bases, with 9 bases spanning the gap. Germline V gene data show CDR1 as SGHVS and CDR2 as FQNEAQ. The CDR3 spells CASSLTGNEQFF. In nucleotides, the CDR3 is TGTGCCAGCAGCCTTACAGGGAATGAGCAGTTCTTC.

This chain connects TRBV30 to TRBJ2-3, with 12 positions matching TRBD2. Germline V lookup: CDR1 GTSNPN, CDR2 SVGIG (reference sequence). The CDR3 spans 17 residues. V trimming: 0 bases; J trimming: 0 bases; junction bases outside the gene matches: 4. The CDR3 bases are TGTGCCTGGAGTGTTGAACTAGCGGGGGGTAGCACAGATACGCAGTATTTT. Translated: CAWSVELAGGSTDTQYF.

This clone was seen just once. The chain carries TRBV9 and TRBJ1-2; D uncertain. CDR1 SGDLS and CDR2 YYNGEE come from the germline V gene. There are 16 residues in the CDR3. V lost 0 bases, J lost 6 bases, and 18 bases lay in between. In DNA, the CDR3 is TGTGCCAGCAGCGTAGCTAGTCAGTGGCAAAACGATGGCTACACCTTC. As protein: CASSVASQWQNDGYTF.

The rearrangement links TRBV6-4 to TRBJ1-5; TRBD1 matches at 7 bases. The trim removed 10 bases at V and 3 bases at J, leaving 9 bases unmatched. Germline CDR1 is MRHNA and CDR2 is SNTAGT. The CDR3 loop spans 14 amino acids. This CDR3 is CATGTVVNNQPQHF. As DNA, the CDR3 is TGTGCCACCGGGACAGTTGTGAACAATCAGCCCCAGCATTTT.

The chain links TRBV9 to TRBJ2-1, with D perhaps matching TRBD2 (7 bases). Trimming took 6 bases from V and 6 from J, leaving 19 bases between them. From germline, CDR1 is SGDLS and CDR2 YYNGEE. The length of the CDR3 is 15 residues. CDR3 in amino acids: CASTTGGGGGNEQFF. The DNA of the CDR3 is TGTGCCAGCACCACTGGAGGGGGAGGGGGCAATGAGCAGTTCTTC.

This sequence joins TRBV10-3 and TRBJ2-7; 7 bases are a match to TRBD1. The germline V gene has CDR1 ENHRY and CDR2 SYGVKD. The CDR3 is 15 residues long. The V and J ends lost 2 bases and 1 base, in that order; junction bases with no gene match: 5. The CDR3 DNA reads as TGTGCCATCAGTGAGAAGACAGGGTTGTCCTACGAGCAGTACTTC. Amino acids: CAISEKTGLSYEQYF.

This clone was picked up one time. The chain employs TRBV18 and TRBJ1-4, with D tentatively TRBD1 (5 bases). The germline gives CDR1 KGHSH, CDR2 LQKENI. This CDR3 has 19 residues. Trimming removed 1 base at V and 6 bases at J, with 24 bases between. CDR3 sequence (DNA): TGTGCCAGCTCACCACTTTTCCTAAGGGCCTCTATAGGGGATGAAAAACTGTTTTTT. This sequence encodes CASSPLFLRASIGDEKLFF.

This clone was seen only a few times. The chain combines TRBV9 with TRBJ2-7; 9 bases align to TRBD1. The CDR3 runs to 14 residues. Germline V gene sequence: CDR1 SGDLS, CDR2 YYNGEE. V shed 3 bases, J shed 6 bases, and the junction held 7 bases outside the gene matches. The CDR3 coding sequence is TGTGCCAGCAGCGACAAGGACAGGGGCCTCGAGCAGTACTTC. It yields the protein CASSDKDRGLEQYF.

This chain connects TRBV6-5 to TRBJ2-3; TRBD2 might be the D (5 bases). The CDR3 runs 15 residues. The V end was cut by 2 bases, the J end by 6 bases, with 15 bases between. CDR1 MNHEY and CDR2 SVGAGI come from the germline V gene. CDR3 residues: CASSYASFREDTQYF. The CDR3 DNA follows: TGTGCCAGCAGTTACGCTAGTTTTAGGGAGGATACGCAGTATTTT.

The genes are TRBV5-6 and TRBJ1-4, with TRBD1 identical over 9 bases. V shed 4 bases, J shed 8 bases, and the junction held 12 bases outside the gene matches. The CDR3 sequence is 16 residues long. Germline CDR1 SGHDT, CDR2 YYEEEE. Here the CDR3 reads CASSRGNRGLGEKLFF. CDR3 nucleotide sequence: TGTGCCAGCAGCCGCGGGAACAGGGGGCTCGGGGAAAAACTGTTTTTT.

The rearrangement links TRBV19 to TRBJ2-2, with D unresolved. CDR1 is LNHDA, CDR2 SQIVND, per germline (reference sequence). The germline V and J ends were trimmed by 2 bases and 5 bases, with 12 bases remaining between them. This CDR3 is built from 15 residues. Here the CDR3 DNA reads TGTGCCAGTAGTATATCGGGTAAAGGAACCGGGGAGCTGTTTTTT. It specifies CASSISGKGTGELFF.

The chain carries TRBV23-1 and TRBJ2-7; TRBD1 agrees at 7 bases. TRBV23-1 is placed among ORFs of uncertain function. With 3 bases clipped from V and 2 bases from J, the junction kept 10 bases outside the gene matches. The CDR3 spans 16 residues. The CDR3 bases are TGCGCCAGCAGTCAGGGCAAGGGGGCAGAAACCTACGAGCAGTACTTC. This codes for CASSQGKGAETYEQYF.

V and J are TRBV19 and TRBJ1-6, with TRBD1 as a possible D gene (5 bases). Germline CDR1 is LNHDA and CDR2 is SQIVND (reference sequence). This CDR3 has 15 residues. Trimming shortened V by 0 bases and J by 6 bases, and 9 bases separated the two germline ends. The DNA for the CDR3 is TGTGCCAGTAGTATAGATGGGACTCTTAATTCACCCCTCCACTTT. This translates into CASSIDGTLNSPLHF.

The chain employs TRBV7-9 and TRBJ2-7; the D is unclear. Between the trimmed V and J ends, which lost 4 bases and 6 bases, there was a span of 10 bases. Looked up from germline, CDR1 is SEHNR and CDR2 is FQNEAQ (reference sequence). The CDR3 has 12 residues. The CDR3 loop is CASSYITPEQYF. CDR3 DNA sequence: TGTGCCAGCAGCTACATAACCCCCGAGCAGTACTTC. Using reference TRBV7-9 and TRBJ2-7 for the parts outside the CDR3, the full variable domain is DTGVSQNPRHKITKRGQNVTFRCDPISEHNRLYWYRQTLGQGPEFLTYFQNEAQLEKSRLLSDRFSAERPKGSFSTLEIQRTEQGDSAMYLCASSYITPEQYFGPGTRLTVT.

This chain joins TRBV6-5 and TRBJ1-2, with D unclear. V shed 4 bases and J shed 8 bases, with 8 bases lying between them. CDR1 and CDR2 (germline): MNHEY, SVGAGI. The CDR3 length is 11 residues. The CDR3 nucleotides read TGTGCCAGCAGTTCCCCGGGGGGCTACACCTTC. Amino acids: CASSSPGGYTF.